The next 14 T cell receptor beta chains were all read from a single sample in a study of T cell responses to AZD1222 COVID-19 vaccine. This table comes from immunoSEQ multiplex PCR, and its TCRdb copy is limited to in-frame clones, with some not included. The sample has about 100,000 clones, approximately 90% seen once. The source material was peripheral blood, sampled on day 0 of AZD1222 vaccination. Every receptor here comes from an adult in good health.

The count of this clone is one. The chain links TRBV6-4 to TRBJ1-5; D is possibly TRBD1 (5 bases). This CDR3 contains 17 residues. Germline loops: CDR1 MRHNA, CDR2 SNTAGT. The V end lost 5 bases, the J end lost 4 bases, and 21 bases lay between the germline ends. For the CDR3, the DNA is TGTGCCAGCAGTTTAGAGGAGGGACCAGTCACAAATCAGCCCCAGCATTTT. This codes for CASSLEEGPVTNQPQHF.

The chain uses TRBV6-6 and TRBJ1-2; D unclear. The CDR3 is 11 amino acids. V shed 11 bases and J shed 1 base, with 8 bases lying between them. Germline values: CDR1 MNHNY, CDR2 SVGAGI (reference sequence). The CDR3 sequence: CASRGNYGYTF. The CDR3, as DNA: TGTGCCTCCCGGGGTAACTATGGCTACACCTTC.

The chain recombines TRBV12-3 or TRBV12-4 with TRBJ2-1; 8 bases are shared with TRBD2. With V trimmed by 2 bases and J by 8 bases, 2 bases remained unmatched. The CDR3 totals 13 residues. The DNA of the CDR3 is TGTGCCAGCAGTTTATGGCGGGAGGATGAGCAGTTCTTC. As protein: CASSLWREDEQFF.

The genes are TRBV7-9 and TRBJ1-3; D is unclear. Between the trimmed V and J ends, which lost 5 bases and 2 bases, there was a span of 19 bases. Germline assignment: CDR1 SEHNR and CDR2 FQNEAQ (reference sequence). This CDR3 is built from 17 residues. The CDR3 DNA follows: TGTGCCAGCAGCGATACCCGAAGACGGCGAACTGGAAACACCATATATTTT. Amino acid sequence: CASSDTRRRRTGNTIYF.

J is TRBJ2-3 and V is TRBV6-2 or TRBV6-3; 8 positions match TRBD2. Germline assignment: CDR1 MNHEY and CDR2 SVGEGT. The ends lost 0 bases at V and 3 bases at J; junction bases unmatched: 5. This CDR3 spans 16 amino acids. CDR3 in DNA: TGTGCCAGCAGTTACTCGCAGCGGGAGCTTACAGATACGCAGTATTTT. Translating gives CASSYSQRELTDTQYF.

The DNA of the CDR3 is TGTGCCAGCTCATCCCCATCGGAGGAGCCAGATACGCAGTATTTT. Translating it yields CASSSPSEEPDTQYF. This chain links TRBV18 with TRBJ2-3, with TRBD2 as a possible D gene (5 bases). Germline CDR1 reads KGHSH; CDR2 reads LQKENI. Trimming took 5 bases from V and 4 from J, leaving 16 bases between them. This CDR3 comprises 15 residues.

V usage is TRBV2 and J usage is TRBJ2-5, with 10 nucleotides matching TRBD1. From germline, CDR1 is SNHLY and CDR2 FYNNEI. The CDR3 is made up of 15 amino acids. V dropped 6 bases and J dropped 3; count of bases not matched to a gene: 7. For the CDR3, the DNA is TGTGCCAGCAGCCCCATGACAGGGGGCGAAGAGACCCAGTACTTC. It is translated as CASSPMTGGEETQYF.

With respect to this clone: Other DNA sequences in this sample translate to the same CDR3. V and J are TRBV5-1 and TRBJ2-7, with 7 positions matching TRBD2. The CDR3 loop spans 13 amino acids. Germline loops: CDR1 SGHRS, CDR2 YFSETQ. Germline trimming cut 2 bases from V and 7 bases from J; bases unmatched to any gene: 6. The CDR3, as DNA: TGCGCCAGCAGCTTAAGCGGGAAATATGAGCAGTACTTC. Its translation: CASSLSGKYEQYF.

The chain has TRBV6-5 and TRBJ2-1; 13 bases fit TRBD2. Germline assignment: CDR1 MNHEY and CDR2 SVGAGI. V was pared by 5 bases and J by 9 bases, with 7 bases of the junction left unmatched. The CDR3 consists of 15 residues. The CDR3 sequence: CASSQTSGRAIEQFF. Written as DNA, the CDR3 is TGTGCCAGCAGTCAAACTAGCGGGAGGGCCATTGAGCAGTTCTTC.

The chain is built from TRBV4-3 and TRBJ1-2; 8 bases fit TRBD1. The J segment lost 2 bases and the V segment lost 1 base, leaving 6 bases of the junction unmatched. This CDR3 region has 16 residues. Germline CDR1 is LGHNA and CDR2 is YSLEER. The DNA for the CDR3 is TGCGCCAGCAGCCAAGCTCCTGGACAGGGAAACTATGGCTACACCTTC. Protein product: CASSQAPGQGNYGYTF.

The chain has TRBV5-6 and TRBJ2-7; 7 nucleotides match TRBD2. There are 16 residues in the CDR3. Germline-derived CDR1 and CDR2 are SGHDT and YYEEEE. V was clipped by 5 bases and J by 0 bases; unmatched bases: 11. DNA for the CDR3: TGTGCCAGCAGGGGGAGGGCAGGGCTATCCTCCTACGAGCAGTACTTC. This translates into CASRGRAGLSSYEQYF.

The chain combines TRBV7-2 with TRBJ2-5, with 7 bases lining up with TRBD2. Germline CDR1 reads SGHTA; CDR2 reads FQGNSA. The CDR3 totals 19 residues. The trim removed 5 bases at V and 1 base at J, leaving 19 bases unmatched. The CDR3 nucleotides are TGTGCCAGCAGCCCTAGACTCAGCGCCCCTCTAGCGGCCCAAGAGACCCAGTACTTC. Amino acid sequence: CASSPRLSAPLAAQETQYF.

As for this clone: Other DNA sequences in the same sample also yield this CDR3. This chain uses TRBV27 with TRBJ2-1; a possible D gene is TRBD2 (5 bases). V lost 1 base and J lost 5, with 12 bases in between. The germline V gene encodes CDR1 MNHEY and CDR2 SMNVEV (reference sequence). The CDR3 runs 15 residues. The CDR3 DNA reads as TGTGCCAGCAGTTTATACAGCGGATCTAACAATGAGCAGTTCTTC. Encoded protein: CASSLYSGSNNEQFF.

The rearrangement joins TRBV6-2 or TRBV6-3 to TRBJ2-4, with D maybe TRBD2 (5 bases). The V gene lost 6 bases and the J gene lost 0 bases, with 12 bases spanning the gap. Germline V gene sequence: CDR1 MNHEY, CDR2 SVGEGT. The CDR3 is 15 residues long. CDR3 in DNA: TGTGCCAGCAGCCGGACTCAACTAGCCAAAAACATTCAGTACTTC. Translated, it gives CASSRTQLAKNIQYF.